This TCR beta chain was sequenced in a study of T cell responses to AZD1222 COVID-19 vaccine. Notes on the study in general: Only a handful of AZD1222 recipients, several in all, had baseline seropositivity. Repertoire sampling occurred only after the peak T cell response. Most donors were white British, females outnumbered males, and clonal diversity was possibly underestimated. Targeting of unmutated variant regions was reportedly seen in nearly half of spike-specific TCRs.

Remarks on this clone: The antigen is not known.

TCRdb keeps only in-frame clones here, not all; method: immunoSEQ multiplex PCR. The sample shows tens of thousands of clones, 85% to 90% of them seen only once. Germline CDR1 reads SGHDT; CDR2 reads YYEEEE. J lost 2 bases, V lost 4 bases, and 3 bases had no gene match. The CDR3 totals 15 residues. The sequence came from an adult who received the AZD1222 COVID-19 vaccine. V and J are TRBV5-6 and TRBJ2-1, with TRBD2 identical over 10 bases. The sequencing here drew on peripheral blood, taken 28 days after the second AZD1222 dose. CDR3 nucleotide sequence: TGTGCCAGCAGCCTAGCGGGGGAAGCCTACAATGAGCAGTTCTTC. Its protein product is CASSLAGEAYNEQFF.